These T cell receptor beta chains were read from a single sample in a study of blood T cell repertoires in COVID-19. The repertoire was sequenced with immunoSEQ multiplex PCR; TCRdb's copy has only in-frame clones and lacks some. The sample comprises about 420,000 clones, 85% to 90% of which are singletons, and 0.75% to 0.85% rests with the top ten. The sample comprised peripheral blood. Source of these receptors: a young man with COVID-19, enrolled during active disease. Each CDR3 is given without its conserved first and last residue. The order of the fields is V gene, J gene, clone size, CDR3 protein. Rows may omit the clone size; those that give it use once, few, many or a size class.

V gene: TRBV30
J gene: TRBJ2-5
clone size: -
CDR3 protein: AWSVGTSSEETQY

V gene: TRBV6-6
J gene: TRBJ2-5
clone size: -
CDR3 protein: ASSLTPQETQY

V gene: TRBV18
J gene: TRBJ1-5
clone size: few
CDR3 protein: ASATGTNQPQH

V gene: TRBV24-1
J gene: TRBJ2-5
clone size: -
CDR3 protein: ATSDETSGIATQY

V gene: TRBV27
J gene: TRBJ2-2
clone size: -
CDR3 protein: ASSWGTGANTGELF

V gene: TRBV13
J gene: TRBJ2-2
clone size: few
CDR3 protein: ASSINTGELF

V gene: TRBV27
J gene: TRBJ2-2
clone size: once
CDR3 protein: ASISVANTGELF

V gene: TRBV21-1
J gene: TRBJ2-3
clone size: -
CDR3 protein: ASFLPHPTGGRKNDTDTQY

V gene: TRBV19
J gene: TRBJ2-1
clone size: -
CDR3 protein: ASSILSEYYNEQF

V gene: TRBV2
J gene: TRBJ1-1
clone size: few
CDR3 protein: ASSEGAGRAF

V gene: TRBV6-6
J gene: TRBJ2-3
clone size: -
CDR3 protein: ASKNFGGSTDTQY

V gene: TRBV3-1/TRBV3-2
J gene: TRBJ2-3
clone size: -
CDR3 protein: ASSQTSTDTQY

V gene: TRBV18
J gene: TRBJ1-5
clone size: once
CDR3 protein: ASSPDGGQGPQH

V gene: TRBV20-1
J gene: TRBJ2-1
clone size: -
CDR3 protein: SASNSGSRNEQF

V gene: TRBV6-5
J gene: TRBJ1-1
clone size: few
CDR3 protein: ASRDFGQGGAEAF

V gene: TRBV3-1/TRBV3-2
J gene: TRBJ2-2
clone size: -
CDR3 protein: ASSLQGAAGELF

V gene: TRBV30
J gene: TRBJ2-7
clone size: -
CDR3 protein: AWSFWAEQY

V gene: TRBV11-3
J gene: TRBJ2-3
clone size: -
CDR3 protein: ASSLEFLFSGRPDTQY

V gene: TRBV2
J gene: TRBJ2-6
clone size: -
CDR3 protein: ASRGQGYVAGANVLT

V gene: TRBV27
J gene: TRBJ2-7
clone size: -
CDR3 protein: ASSFFRGREEQY

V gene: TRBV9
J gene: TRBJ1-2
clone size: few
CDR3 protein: ASSVGTGVPGYT

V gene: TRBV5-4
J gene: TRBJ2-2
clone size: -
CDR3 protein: ASSLMGQGASTGELF

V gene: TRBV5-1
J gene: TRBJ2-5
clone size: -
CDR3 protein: ASSPGTSGSETQY

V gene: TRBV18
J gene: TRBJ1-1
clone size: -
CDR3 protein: ASSPNMGLAGVTEAF